The 24 T cell receptor beta chains given below trace back to one sample, sequenced in a study of cytotoxic CD8 clonotypes in ibrutinib-treated CLL. TCRdb keeps only in-frame clones here, not all; method: immunoSEQ multiplex PCR. Of 140,000 or so clones listed, about 80% are singletons. The sequencing here drew on PBMCs, taken after 12 months of ibrutinib treatment. These TCRs come from a human donor with chronic lymphocytic leukemia.

The chain couples TRBV9 to TRBJ2-7; no clear D. Germline V lookup: CDR1 SGDLS, CDR2 YYNGEE. This CDR3 region has 14 residues. V was cut by 0 bases and J by 1 base, with 8 bases left in between. CDR3 nucleotides: TGTGCCAGCAGCGTAGAACCGGGTTCCTACGAGCAGTACTTC. It is translated as CASSVEPGSYEQYF.

The chain employs TRBV28 and TRBJ1-1, with D possibly being TRBD1 (6 bases). This CDR3 has 12 residues. The V end lost 7 bases, the J end lost 5 bases, and 11 bases lay between the germline ends. CDR1 is MDHEN, CDR2 SYDVKM, per germline. The CDR3 sequence is CASNAGETEAFF. In DNA, the CDR3 is TGTGCCAGCAACGCAGGGGAGACTGAAGCTTTCTTT.

The chain combines TRBV7-9 with TRBJ2-4, with D maybe TRBD1 (6 bases). This CDR3 comprises 16 residues. With 5 bases removed from V and 7 bases from J, the gap between germline ends came to 21 bases. CDR1 SEHNR and CDR2 FQNEAQ come from the germline V gene (reference sequence). CDR3 sequence: CASSIGQFGIGNIQYF. CDR3 DNA sequence: TGTGCCAGCAGCATAGGACAGTTTGGAATAGGGAACATTCAGTACTTC.

This clone turned up a few times. This chain joins TRBV2 and TRBJ2-1; 10 bases agree with TRBD1. Per germline, CDR1 SNHLY and CDR2 FYNNEI. V shed 6 bases and J 4 bases; nucleotides not matched to a gene: 3. The CDR3 runs 14 residues. In nucleotides, the CDR3 is TGTGCCAGCAGGGGGACAGGGGCGTACAATGAGCAGTTCTTC. Its translation: CASRGTGAYNEQFF.

The chain joins TRBV6-5 to TRBJ2-7; tentatively, D is TRBD2 (7 bases). V lost 5 bases and J 3 bases, leaving 17 bases between the germline ends. This CDR3 spans 15 amino acids. Per the germline V gene, CDR1 is MNHEY and CDR2 is SVGAGI. CDR3: CASSKRGGANYEQYF. CDR3 nucleotides: TGTGCCAGCAGTAAAAGGGGGGGGGCCAACTACGAGCAGTACTTC.

The genes are TRBV5-4 and TRBJ2-1; 12 positions agree with TRBD2. Trimming took 4 bases from V and 4 from J; bases not matched to a gene: 3. CDR3 length: 15 amino acids. Germline V CDR1 and CDR2: SGHNT, YYREEE (reference sequence). The CDR3 DNA follows: TGTGCCAGCAGCCCACTAGCGGGAGGTTACAATGAGCAGTTCTTC. Its protein product is CASSPLAGGYNEQFF.

The chain couples TRBV19 to TRBJ1-1, with D maybe TRBD1 (5 bases). V shed 3 bases and J shed 1 base, with 9 bases lying between them. The CDR3 sequence is 14 residues long. Germline values: CDR1 LNHDA, CDR2 SQIVND (reference sequence). The CDR3 nucleotides are TGTGCCAGTAGTATCCGGACACCGAACACTGAAGCTTTCTTT. This gives the protein CASSIRTPNTEAFF.

This chain links TRBV7-3 with TRBJ2-6; no reliable D call. The V gene lost 6 bases and the J gene lost 4 bases, with 7 bases spanning the gap. The CDR3 spans 13 residues. Germline V CDR1 and CDR2: SGHTA, FQGTGA. The CDR3 DNA reads as TGTGCCAGCAGGCTCGCCGGGGCCAACGTCCTGACTTTC. Its protein product is CASRLAGANVLTF.

This CDR3 is CASRGEGHEQYF. The CDR3 nucleotides read TGTGCCAGCAGAGGGGAAGGACACGAGCAGTACTTC. The chain has TRBV5-4 and TRBJ2-7; possibly TRBD1 for D (5 bases). In germline, CDR1 is SGHNT, CDR2 YYREEE (reference sequence). The V gene lost 5 bases and the J gene lost 5 bases, with 11 bases spanning the gap. This CDR3 comprises 12 residues.

V and J are TRBV5-6 and TRBJ2-7; perhaps TRBD1 as D (6 bases). The ends were cut back, 3 bases at V and 5 bases at J, with 21 bases in the middle. Germline V lookup: CDR1 SGHDT, CDR2 YYEEEE. The CDR3 is 16 amino acids. Here the CDR3 reads CASSYLRGIGLDEQYF. The CDR3 bases are TGTGCCAGCAGCTACCTCAGGGGTATCGGTCTCGACGAGCAGTACTTC.

The chain has TRBV27 and TRBJ2-5; D unclear. V shed 5 bases and J shed 1 base, with 17 bases lying between them. The CDR3 length is 16 residues. Looked up from germline, CDR1 is MNHEY and CDR2 is SMNVEV (reference sequence). CDR3 in DNA: TGTGCCAGCAGTCCATACCCCCCAGAGATCCAAGAGACCCAGTACTTC. Translating it yields CASSPYPPEIQETQYF.

The chain links TRBV27 to TRBJ1-2; a possible D gene is TRBD1 (6 bases). Germline values: CDR1 MNHEY, CDR2 SMNVEV (reference sequence). Trimming removed 6 bases at V and 4 bases at J, with 18 bases between. This CDR3 has 15 amino acids. The CDR3 here is CASSRKTSGAYGYTF. In DNA form, the CDR3 reads TGTGCCAGCAGCAGGAAGACTTCAGGGGCCTATGGCTACACCTTC.

The chain recombines TRBV25-1 with TRBJ2-5; TRBD1 might be the D (5 bases). The V gene's germline CDR1 is MGHDK and CDR2 SYGVNS. V gave up 6 bases and J gave up 5 bases, with 16 bases separating them. CDR3 length equals 14 residues. In DNA form, the CDR3 reads TGTGCCAGCAGCGCGTCAAGGGGTCGGGAGACCCAGTACTTC. This gives the protein CASSASRGRETQYF.

The chain carries TRBV4-3 and TRBJ2-3, with 8 nucleotides matching TRBD2. J was trimmed by 6 bases and V by 2 bases; bases with no gene match: 7. The CDR3 contains 15 residues. Germline CDR1 LGHNA, CDR2 YSLEER. CDR3 in DNA: TGCGCCAGCAGCCAAATGCGGGGGGCGTCGGATACGCAGTATTTT. Translated: CASSQMRGASDTQYF.

The chain couples TRBV10-3 to TRBJ2-6, with a weak D call TRBD2 (6 bases). The CDR3 is 17 amino acids. In germline, CDR1 is ENHRY, CDR2 SYGVKD. The V gene lost 8 bases and the J gene lost 0 bases, with 17 bases spanning the gap. The CDR3 region is CAIDSRGSGSGANVLTF. The CDR3 nucleotides read TGTGCCATCGACTCTCGGGGGTCCGGCTCTGGGGCCAACGTCCTGACTTTC.

This chain connects TRBV6-1 to TRBJ1-2, with 8 nucleotides matching TRBD1. CDR3 size: 15 residues. Germline assignment: CDR1 MNHNS and CDR2 SASEGT. The trim removed 11 bases at V and 4 bases at J, leaving 15 bases unmatched. The CDR3 coding sequence is TGTGCCTGCCATAGCAGGGGGCGGTGGGCCTATGGCTACACCTTC. Protein: CACHSRGRWAYGYTF.

This rearrangement joins TRBV18 to TRBJ2-1; 7 bases align to TRBD1. The germline CDR1 and CDR2 sequences are KGHSH and LQKENI. J was trimmed by 0 bases and V by 3 bases; bases with no gene match: 11. The CDR3 covers 18 residues. The CDR3 protein is CASSPRDSSLSSYNEQFF. In nucleotides, the CDR3 is TGTGCCAGCTCACCGAGGGACAGTTCCTTAAGCTCCTACAATGAGCAGTTCTTC.

This chain uses TRBV28 with TRBJ1-5, with D hard to call. Looked up from germline, CDR1 is MDHEN and CDR2 is SYDVKM. V dropped 5 bases and J dropped 0 bases, with 17 bases sitting between them. This CDR3 contains 17 residues. The CDR3 loop is CASSPGPYPDSNQPQHF. CDR3 bases: TGTGCCAGCAGTCCGGGCCCCTACCCGGATAGCAATCAGCCCCAGCATTTT.

The chain joins TRBV7-9 to TRBJ1-5, with D unclear. V dropped 5 bases and J dropped 5 bases, with 7 bases sitting between them. The CDR3 spans 12 residues. Germline V gene lookup returns CDR1 SEHNR and CDR2 FQNEAQ (reference sequence). The CDR3 reads CASSTKYQPQHF. Written as DNA, the CDR3 is TGTGCCAGCAGCACGAAATATCAGCCCCAGCATTTT.

The V call is TRBV5-4, the J call TRBJ2-7; D remains unclear. Trimming took off 4 bases at V and 0 bases at J, with 5 bases between the two ends. The CDR3 is 12 amino acids. Germline V gene data show CDR1 as SGHNT and CDR2 as YYREEE (reference sequence). CDR3 region: CASSQSSYEQYF. DNA for the CDR3: TGTGCCAGCAGCCAGAGCTCCTACGAGCAGTACTTC.

V is TRBV5-4 and J is TRBJ2-7; 7 bases map to TRBD2. Germline assignment: CDR1 SGHNT and CDR2 YYREEE (reference sequence). The CDR3 runs 13 residues. V lost 0 bases, J lost 9 bases, and 6 bases stayed unmatched. The CDR3 reads CASSLEVSGSQYF. The DNA of the CDR3 is TGTGCCAGCAGCTTGGAGGTTAGCGGGTCGCAGTACTTC.

J is TRBJ1-3 and V is TRBV6-5; 9 bases line up with TRBD1. The CDR3 is made up of 14 amino acids. The germline V gene has CDR1 MNHEY and CDR2 SVGAGI. Losses at the gene ends were 5 bases for V and 8 bases for J; bases not matched to a gene: 7. The CDR3 bases are TGTGCCAGCAGTCCGGGACAGGGAAGAGACACCATATATTTT. Its protein product is CASSPGQGRDTIYF.

The V call is TRBV30, the J call TRBJ2-1; 7 positions agree with TRBD1. Germline-derived CDR1 and CDR2 are GTSNPN and SVGIG (reference sequence). The CDR3 contains 18 residues. J gave up 2 bases and V 4 bases, and 17 bases lay outside the gene matches. The CDR3 DNA reads as TGTGCCTGGAAAGGGGGCGGAAGCGGCGGAGGCACCTACAATGAGCAGTTCTTC. The encoded protein is CAWKGGGSGGGTYNEQFF.

This rearrangement joins TRBV30 to TRBJ2-5; D ambiguous. CDR1 and CDR2 (germline): GTSNPN, SVGIG (reference sequence). V lost 1 base, J lost 1 base, and 7 bases lay in between. The CDR3 has 13 residues. CDR3 amino acids: CAWSEHRQETQYF. The DNA of the CDR3 is TGTGCCTGGAGTGAGCACCGCCAAGAGACCCAGTACTTC.